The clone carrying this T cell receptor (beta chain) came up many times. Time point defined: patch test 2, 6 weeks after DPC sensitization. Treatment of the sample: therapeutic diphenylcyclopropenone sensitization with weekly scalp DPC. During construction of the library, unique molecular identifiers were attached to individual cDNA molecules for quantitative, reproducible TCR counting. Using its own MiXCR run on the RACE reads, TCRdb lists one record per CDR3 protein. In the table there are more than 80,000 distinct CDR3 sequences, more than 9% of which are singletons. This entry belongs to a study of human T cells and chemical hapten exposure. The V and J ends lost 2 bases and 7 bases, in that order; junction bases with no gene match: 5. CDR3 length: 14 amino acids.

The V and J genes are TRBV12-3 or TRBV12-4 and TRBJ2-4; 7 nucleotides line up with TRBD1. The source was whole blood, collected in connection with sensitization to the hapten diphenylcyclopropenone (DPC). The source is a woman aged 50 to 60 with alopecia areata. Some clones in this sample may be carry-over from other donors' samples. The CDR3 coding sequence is TGTGCCAGCAGTTTACCCCTCAGGGGGAACATTCAGTACTTC. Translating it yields CASSLPLRGNIQYF.